This T cell receptor (beta chain) derives from a study of blood T cell repertoires in COVID-19. Overall study: Some COVID-19 samples were acute and others convalescent; all came from the United States, Italy and Spain. Sources were T cells, B-cell-depleted T cells, or PBMCs; the material itself was cDNA or gDNA.

As originally analysed: Scientists estimated how many nucleated cells there were by amplifying reference gene primers. Sequenced by immunoSEQ multiplex PCR; TCRdb stores in-frame clones only, minus some. Clone size and V and J calls were adopted from that table, with D and trimming inferred from the DNA. The sample yields about 220,000 clones, 80% to 90% seen once. The specimen was peripheral blood. The TCR sequence derives from a man aged 30 to 45 who had recovered from COVID-19.

CDR3 in amino acids: CASSQSGTSMADTQYF. The CDR3, as DNA: TGTGCCAGCAGCCAGTCCGGGACTAGTATGGCAGATACGCAGTATTTT. V usage is TRBV4-2 and J usage is TRBJ2-3; 8 bases agree with TRBD2. The V gene end was trimmed by 3 bases and the J gene end by 4 bases; junction bases not matched to a gene: 9. Germline V gene sequence: CDR1 LGHNA, CDR2 YNFKEQ. There are 16 residues in the CDR3.